This is a list of T cell receptor beta chains from one sample in a study of control samples from healthy donors and cancer patients. Here immunoSEQ multiplex PCR was the method, and the copy in TCRdb shows in-frame clones only, minus some. Here the sample spans 68,000 or so clones, under 85% being singletons. Material: blood. The source of these receptors is a man in his 60s in good health. Both conserved end residues are part of each CDR3. Fields, in order: CDR3 DNA, CDR3 protein, J gene, clone size, CDR3 length, D gene, V gene. The D gene is left open where the match is weak. Clone size is given for some rows only: seen once, a few or many times, or a class if the clone is expanded.

TGTGCCTGGAGTGTGAGCGGGAGCACAGATACGCAGTATTTT CAWSVSGSTDTQYF TRBJ2-3 - 14 - TRBV30
TGTGCCAGCAGCCAAGATTTGAGGACGGGACAGCCCCAGCATTTT CASSQDLRTGQPQHF TRBJ1-5 - 15 - TRBV4-2
TGTGCCAGCAGTTCAAAAGGGAGCTCGGAAGCTTTCTTT CASSSKGSSEAFF TRBJ1-1 - 13 - TRBV27
TGTGCCAGCAGCTTTGGTGGGCAGTACACAGATACGCAGTATTTT CASSFGGQYTDTQYF TRBJ2-3 - 15 - TRBV7-3
TGTGCCAGCACCGAGGGTTACACCTACGAGCAGTACTTC CASTEGYTYEQYF TRBJ2-7 - 13 - TRBV3-1/TRBV3-2
TGTGCCAGCAGCTCCAGGGGAGGGACCGGGGAGCTGTTTTTT CASSSRGGTGELFF TRBJ2-2 - 14 - TRBV11-2
TGTGCCAGCAGCCTCCCCCGACCTGAGCAGTTCTTC CASSLPRPEQFF TRBJ2-1 - 12 - TRBV7-9
TGTGCCAGCAGCGTAAGACAGGGTCGGGCTAGCAATCAGCCCCAGCATTTT CASSVRQGRASNQPQHF TRBJ1-5 - 17 TRBD1 TRBV7-2
TGTGCCAGCACCATAACAACTCGACTATCTTCCTCCTACGAGCAGTACTTC CASTITTRLSSSYEQYF TRBJ2-7 few 17 - TRBV25-1
TGTGCCAGCAGTTTAAGCCCTAACTACGAGCAGTACTTC CASSLSPNYEQYF TRBJ2-7 - 13 - TRBV12-3/TRBV12-4
TGTGCCAGCAGTCATCCCCTAGCGGGAGACCCCAATGAGCAGTTCTTC CASSHPLAGDPNEQFF TRBJ2-1 - 16 TRBD2 TRBV7-6
TGTGCCAGCAGTTACGTCCCGTTCAACTCCTACAATGAGCAGTTCTTC CASSYVPFNSYNEQFF TRBJ2-1 - 16 - TRBV6-5
TGTGCCAGCAGCCCGATCTCCTACAATGAGCAGTTCTTC CASSPISYNEQFF TRBJ2-1 few 13 - TRBV7-9
TGTGCCAGCTCTACGAGGGCAACCAGGACTGAAGCTTTCTTT CASSTRATRTEAFF TRBJ1-1 - 14 - TRBV6-5
TGTGCCAGCAGTTTATTTACTAGCGGGAACTCCTACGAGCAGTACTTC CASSLFTSGNSYEQYF TRBJ2-7 - 16 TRBD2 TRBV28
TGCGCCAGCAGTGAAGACGCCGGGGGGTTAACTGAAGCTTTCTTT CASSEDAGGLTEAFF TRBJ1-1 - 15 - TRBV10-2
TGCAGCGCAGGGACAGGGTACAATGAGCAGTTCTTC CSAGTGYNEQFF TRBJ2-1 - 12 TRBD1 TRBV29-1
TGTGCCAGCAGTTTGAGTAATGAGCAGTTCTTC CASSLSNEQFF TRBJ2-1 - 11 - TRBV12-3/TRBV12-4
TGTGCCAGTATAACGACAGCCTCTGGAAACACCATATATTTT CASITTASGNTIYF TRBJ1-3 - 14 - TRBV19
TGTGCCAGCAGCCGAGGGGGACTGGCTGAAGCTTTCTTT CASSRGGLAEAFF TRBJ1-1 - 13 - TRBV11-3
TGTGCCAGTAGAACGGGACTAGCGGGGGGAGGGCAGTTCTTC CASRTGLAGGGQFF TRBJ2-1 - 14 TRBD2 TRBV19
TGTGCCAGCAGCTCCGGACAAATGGGCGGACAGCCCCAGCATTTT CASSSGQMGGQPQHF TRBJ1-5 - 15 - TRBV5-6
TGCGCCAGCAGTCGCGGGACTAGAGGAGAGACCCAGTACTTC CASSRGTRGETQYF TRBJ2-5 few 14 TRBD2 TRBV5-1
TGTGCCAGCAGCTCGGACCTCTATGGCTACACCTTC CASSSDLYGYTF TRBJ1-2 - 12 - TRBV7-9
TGTGCCAGCAGCCAAGACAACAATCAGCCCCAGCATTTT CASSQDNNQPQHF TRBJ1-5 - 13 - TRBV7-3
TGTGCCAGCTGTAGACCCCGAGGGGTAATGAACACTGAAGCTTTCTTT CASCRPRGVMNTEAFF TRBJ1-1 - 16 - TRBV7-2
TGTGCCAGCAGCCCACACCTAACAGGGTATCGTCAGCCCCAGCATTTT CASSPHLTGYRQPQHF TRBJ1-5 - 16 - TRBV11-2
TGCGCCAGCAGCCAAGAGCAAAGACAGGGTGGAGATACGCAGTATTTT CASSQEQRQGGDTQYF TRBJ2-3 - 16 TRBD1 TRBV4-1
TGTGCCAGCAGCCCCGAGGGAGATCACCGACAGCCCCAGCATTTT CASSPEGDHRQPQHF TRBJ1-5 few 15 - TRBV9
TGTGCCAGCTCACCGGGGTTGCGTGAGACCCAGTACTTC CASSPGLRETQYF TRBJ2-5 - 13 - TRBV18
TGTGCCAGCAGCTTAGCGGGACTATCCTCCACAGATACGCAGTATTTT CASSLAGLSSTDTQYF TRBJ2-3 - 16 TRBD2 TRBV7-9
TGTGCCAGCAGCCGGGGGACTAGCGGGAGGGCCCCGGCAGATACGCAGTATTTT CASSRGTSGRAPADTQYF TRBJ2-3 - 18 TRBD2 TRBV5-4
TGTGCCAGCAGTTCACAGGGACAGGGAGAGCAGTACTTC CASSSQGQGEQYF TRBJ2-7 - 13 TRBD1 TRBV7-3
TGTGCCAGCCGACCGGGACTCCTAGGGCCAGATACGCAGTATTTT CASRPGLLGPDTQYF TRBJ2-3 - 15 - TRBV6-5
TGTGCCAGCAGCTTAGAGGTTACAAGTGAGCAGTTCTTC CASSLEVTSEQFF TRBJ2-1 once 13 - TRBV7-9
TGTGCCAGCAGTGAGACAACCGTAGGCTACGAGCAGTACTTC CASSETTVGYEQYF TRBJ2-7 - 14 - TRBV2
TGCGCCAGCAGCTTGGGGGACAGGGGGTCCTACAATGAGCAGTTCTTC CASSLGDRGSYNEQFF TRBJ2-1 - 16 TRBD1 TRBV5-1